This T cell receptor (beta chain) stems from a study of T-cell memory formation after mild COVID-19. For the study at large: TCR clustering was largely donor specific.

General study results and limits: Clones that contracted from day 15 to 85 were balanced CD4/CD8, while later expanders leaned CD4+.

MiXCR, applied by TCRdb to the 5' RACE reads, yields one record per CDR3 protein. The sample carries about 250,000 distinct CDR3 sequences, 15% recorded once. Notes on this clonotype: Its antigen is undetermined.

Material: PBMCs or a T cell subset sorted from them (not recorded which). The receptor's source is an adult woman who had mild COVID-19 (a few samples of this study predate the infection). Cell type and time point are not known.

The CDR3 loop is CASSIGLAGGSNEQFF. DNA for the CDR3: TGTGCCAGTAGTATTGGGCTAGCGGGAGGTAGCAATGAGCAGTTCTTC. V usage is TRBV19 and J usage is TRBJ2-1, with TRBD2 identical over 11 bases. CDR3 length: 16 amino acids. V dropped 3 bases and J dropped 6; count of bases not matched to a gene: 7. Germline CDR1 reads LNHDA; CDR2 reads SQIVND (reference sequence). Full variable domain (rest looked up from reference TRBV19 and TRBJ2-1): DGGITQSPKYLFRKEGQNVTLSCEQNLNHDAMYWYRQDPGQGLRLIYYSQIVNDFQKGDIAEGYSVSREKKESFPLTVTSAQKNPTAFYLCASSIGLAGGSNEQFFGPGTRLTVL.